Presented here are 21 T cell receptor beta chains from one specimen sequenced in a study of blood T cell repertoires in COVID-19 (dated by TCRdb to 2020 to 2022). The library was prepared using the immunoSEQ multiplex PCR assay. The source is immuneACCESS, and TCRdb retained only in-frame sequences with V and J called. Part of the clones is not carried over; for the studies checked, unresolved V genes explain less than half of this, and the remainder is unexplained. This sample lists around 370,000 clones; about 89% were detected once. Over 6% of the sample lies in the top ten. Material for sequencing was peripheral blood. Source of these receptors: a woman aged 45-65 years with COVID-19, enrolled during active disease.

This chain connects TRBV27 to TRBJ1-4; possible D gene TRBD1, 6 bases. The length of the CDR3 is 17 residues. The germline V gene has CDR1 MNHEY and CDR2 SMNVEV (reference sequence). With 1 base removed from V and 5 bases from J, the gap between germline ends came to 17 bases. The CDR3 here is CASSLWGGQVLNEKLFF. The CDR3 DNA reads as TGTGCCAGCAGTTTATGGGGGGGCCAGGTCTTAAATGAAAAACTGTTTTTT.

This chain uses TRBV6-5 with TRBJ2-7; D remains unclear. The CDR3 is 14 amino acids. The V gene lost 2 bases and the J gene lost 7 bases, with 15 bases spanning the gap. From germline, CDR1 is MNHEY and CDR2 SVGAGI. The CDR3 DNA reads as TGTGCCAGCAGTTACGACTGGGTCTCTCGGGAGCAGTACTTC. Amino acid sequence: CASSYDWVSREQYF.

The V call is TRBV11-2, the J call TRBJ2-7; tentatively, D is TRBD1 (5 bases). With 3 bases removed from V and 7 bases from J, the gap between germline ends came to 7 bases. The germline CDR1 and CDR2 sequences are SGHAT and FQNNGV. CDR3 length: 11 amino acids. CDR3 protein: CASSLGREQYF. The CDR3 DNA is TGTGCCAGCAGCTTGGGGCGAGAGCAGTACTTC.

The chain combines TRBV12-3 or TRBV12-4 with TRBJ1-3; D gene uncertain. This CDR3 is 13 amino acids long. With 6 bases removed from V and 3 bases from J, the gap between germline ends came to 9 bases. CDR3 in amino acids: CASRKTRGNTIYF. The CDR3 nucleotides are TGTGCCAGCAGAAAGACACGTGGAAACACCATATATTTT.

The V and J genes are TRBV9 and TRBJ1-2, with TRBD1 identical over 7 bases. The CDR3 covers 16 residues. The junction had 16 bases not matched to a gene; V was cut back by 7 bases and J by 4 bases. CDR1 SGDLS and CDR2 YYNGEE come from the germline V gene. The CDR3 loop reads CASSFFPDRRLYGYTF. Written as DNA, the CDR3 is TGTGCCAGCTCATTCTTCCCGGACAGGAGGCTCTATGGCTACACCTTC.

The gene calls are TRBV6-5 and TRBJ2-1; 7 bases agree with TRBD2. Germline values: CDR1 MNHEY, CDR2 SVGAGI. The CDR3 length is 13 residues. J gave up 10 bases and V 4 bases, and 7 bases lay outside the gene matches. The CDR3 DNA reads TGTGCCAGCAGTTTAGCCCGACTAGCAGAGCAGTTCTTC. Translation: CASSLARLAEQFF.

The chain carries TRBV28 and TRBJ2-5; D may be TRBD2 (6 bases). Looked up from germline, CDR1 is MDHEN and CDR2 is SYDVKM. This CDR3 has 15 amino acids. The ends were cut back, 4 bases at V and 4 bases at J, with 16 bases in the middle. The CDR3 sequence: CASSSLLAPPETQYF. The CDR3 nucleotides are TGTGCCAGCAGTTCGTTACTAGCTCCACCAGAGACCCAGTACTTC. Looking up the rest from reference TRBV28 and TRBJ2-5 gives the full variable domain: DVKVTQSSRYLVKRTGEKVFLECVQDMDHENMFWYRQDPGLGLRLIYFSYDVKMKEKGDIPEGYSVSREKKERFSLILESASTNQTSMYLCASSSLLAPPETQYFGPGTRLLVL.

The gene calls are TRBV19 and TRBJ2-6; TRBD1 aligns across 8 bases. The junction had 1 base not matched to a gene; V was cut back by 5 bases and J by 1 base. This CDR3 is built from 15 residues. Germline V gene data show CDR1 as LNHDA and CDR2 as SQIVND (reference sequence). CDR3 residues: CASSGQGSGANVLTF. CDR3 DNA sequence: TGTGCCAGTAGTGGACAGGGTTCTGGGGCCAACGTCCTGACTTTC.

Only a few counts were recorded for this clone. The chain has TRBV19 and TRBJ1-5; D possibly corresponds to TRBD1 (5 bases). Germline V CDR1 and CDR2: LNHDA, SQIVND (reference sequence). The CDR3 sequence is 16 residues long. Trimming shortened V by 7 bases and J by 2 bases, and 18 bases separated the two germline ends. CDR3 loop: CASTNRGLRGNQPQHF. Written as DNA, the CDR3 is TGTGCCAGTACAAATCGGGGACTACGAGGCAATCAGCCCCAGCATTTT.

This clone was detected once. The chain uses TRBV5-1 and TRBJ2-7, with a weak D call TRBD2 (6 bases). Trimming pared 3 bases from V and 2 bases from J, leaving 24 bases between. Germline CDR1 is SGHRS and CDR2 is YFSETQ. The CDR3 spans 18 residues. CDR3 bases: TGCGCCAGCAGCTGGAGGGGTTTCACCGGGTTTTCGCCCTACGAGCAGTACTTC. Its translation: CASSWRGFTGFSPYEQYF.

This chain connects TRBV7-9 to TRBJ2-7; TRBD1 matches 8 bases. The CDR3 extends over 14 amino acids. V was clipped by 1 base and J by 3 bases; unmatched bases: 2. Germline V gene sequence: CDR1 SEHNR, CDR2 FQNEAQ (reference sequence). The CDR3 nucleotides read TGTGCCAGCAGCTTAGAGGGACAGGTCTACGAGCAGTACTTC. It yields the protein CASSLEGQVYEQYF. Full variable domain (outside the CDR3, taken from reference TRBV7-9 and TRBJ2-7): DTGVSQNPRHKITKRGQNVTFRCDPISEHNRLYWYRQTLGQGPEFLTYFQNEAQLEKSRLLSDRFSAERPKGSFSTLEIQRTEQGDSAMYLCASSLEGQVYEQYFGPGTRLTVT.

V is TRBV7-9 and J is TRBJ1-2; the match to TRBD1 covers 8 bases. V trimming: 6 bases; J trimming: 0 bases; junction bases outside the gene matches: 12. This CDR3 region has 17 residues. The germline V gene has CDR1 SEHNR and CDR2 FQNEAQ (reference sequence). The CDR3 is CASSFRTGSLSNYGYTF. CDR3 nucleotides: TGTGCCAGCAGTTTCCGGACAGGGAGTCTATCTAACTATGGCTACACCTTC.

Of note for this clone: The sample carries other DNA sequences with the same CDR3. The chain is built from TRBV7-9 and TRBJ2-1, with 7 bases fitting TRBD2. CDR1 and CDR2 (germline): SEHNR, FQNEAQ (reference sequence). Trimming took 0 bases from V and 6 from J; bases not matched to a gene: 2. This CDR3 region has 14 residues. The CDR3 nucleotides read TGTGCCAGCAGCTTAGCGGGAGGGATCAATGAGCAGTTCTTC. Protein sequence: CASSLAGGINEQFF.

This chain connects TRBV4-1 to TRBJ2-7; 10 bases agree with TRBD2. Per the germline V gene, CDR1 is MGHRA and CDR2 is YSYEKL. CDR3 length: 15 amino acids. After removal of 1 base from V and 3 bases from J, the junction contained 3 bases not matched to a gene. DNA for the CDR3: TGCGCCAGCAGCCAAGTGCTAGCGGGGGTCTACGAGCAGTACTTC. Protein product: CASSQVLAGVYEQYF.

This clone was found once. The chain couples TRBV19 to TRBJ2-1, with 12 bases identical to TRBD2. Germline V CDR1 and CDR2: LNHDA, SQIVND (reference sequence). The junction had 2 bases not matched to a gene; V was cut back by 3 bases and J by 5 bases. This CDR3 has 15 amino acids. In nucleotides, the CDR3 is TGTGCCAGTAGTATTCGGACTAGCGGGAACAATGAGCAGTTCTTC. The encoded protein is CASSIRTSGNNEQFF.

The chain uses TRBV19 and TRBJ1-2; a weak D match, TRBD1 (5 bases). From germline, CDR1 is LNHDA and CDR2 SQIVND (reference sequence). The ends were cut back, 0 bases at V and 7 bases at J, with 12 bases in the middle. The CDR3 consists of 14 residues. The CDR3 DNA reads TGTGCCAGTAGTATAGACAGGGTTAGTAGTGGCTACACCTTC. It encodes CASSIDRVSSGYTF.

To note about this clone: This sample includes further DNA sequences coding for the same CDR3. The rearrangement joins TRBV9 to TRBJ2-1, with 7 bases aligning to TRBD1. CDR1 and CDR2 from the germline V gene are SGDLS and YYNGEE. Trimming removed 0 bases from V and 0 bases from J; junction bases left unmatched: 0. The CDR3 extends over 15 amino acids. The CDR3 DNA reads TGTGCCAGCAGCGTAGGACAGGGCTCCTACAATGAGCAGTTCTTC. Translated, it gives CASSVGQGSYNEQFF.

The chain is built from TRBV11-3 and TRBJ2-1, with 7 bases fitting TRBD1. Germline V CDR1 and CDR2: SGHNT, YENEEA. J was trimmed by 1 base and V by 3 bases; bases with no gene match: 3. This CDR3 spans 15 amino acids. In DNA, the CDR3 is TGTGCCAGCAGCTTTGGGACAGCGTCCTACAATGAGCAGTTCTTC. Its protein product is CASSFGTASYNEQFF.

The chain uses TRBV19 and TRBJ1-5; 7 bases match TRBD1. Unmatched junction bases numbered 9, after V lost 10 bases and J lost 3 bases. The CDR3 totals 14 residues. CDR1 is LNHDA, CDR2 SQIVND, per germline (reference sequence). The CDR3 region is CATKETGVNQPQHF. CDR3 DNA sequence: TGTGCCACAAAAGAAACAGGGGTCAATCAGCCCCAGCATTTT.

This chain links TRBV4-1 with TRBJ2-1, with D unresolved. Per germline, CDR1 MGHRA and CDR2 YSYEKL. V shed 4 bases and J shed 0 bases, with 19 bases lying between them. This CDR3 has 18 amino acids. Here the CDR3 reads CASSLDKKRGFSYNEQFF. CDR3 nucleotides: TGCGCCAGCAGCCTAGATAAGAAGCGAGGATTCTCCTACAATGAGCAGTTCTTC.

The table lists this clone with a few counts. The genes are TRBV7-9 and TRBJ1-1; TRBD1 might be the D (6 bases). This CDR3 has 14 residues. In germline, CDR1 is SEHNR, CDR2 FQNEAQ (reference sequence). V was shortened by 4 bases and J by 1 base, with 10 bases between the two germline ends. The DNA for the CDR3 is TGTGCCAGCAGCTCCCAGGGGACGAACACTGAAGCTTTCTTT. This encodes CASSSQGTNTEAFF.